Here is one TCR beta chain with its context. This receptor's antigen is unknown. Per-base qualities were not stored, and no clone one base away is much larger. In the germline V gene, CDR1 corresponds to SGHAT and CDR2 to FQNNGV. The germline V and J ends show losses of 5 bases and 4 bases respectively, and no gene match explains 10 bases of the junction. The CDR3 contains 15 residues, cysteine and phenylalanine counted. Just the 45-base CDR3 DNA is kept, in frame starting at base 1. TCR beta CDR3 regions were amplified by multiplex PCR with the immunoSEQ immune profiling system according to the manufacturer's instructions. An Illumina NextSeq system was used for sequencing. From the authors' description of their analysis: The immunoSEQ Analyzer platform handled processing of the sequence data, and clonality was calculated by taking the square root of Simpson's index of productive rearrangements. Jensen-Shannon distance served as the measure of similarity in V and J usage, while OLGA was used to compute CDR3 generation probabilities. Shared CDR3 sequences were searched in the immuneACCESS database (August 2020) and in VDJdb (December 2020). TCRdb took this table from immuneACCESS and kept in-frame rearrangements with V and J called. Such tables lack part of the clones; where checked against another copy, unresolved V genes explain under half of the gap, and the rest is unexplained. The V and J calls and clone size were taken over from that table, and D and trimming were inferred from the DNA. The sample records about 20,000 clones, almost 97% of which are singletons. The ten largest make up roughly 0.62% of the sample.

This specimen belongs to a study of monozygotic twins with cystic fibrosis (dated by TCRdb to the early 2020s). Turning to the overall study: Barcoded libraries were made from 2.5 to 3 micrograms of fragmented DNA using roughly 16 PCR cycles. Twins were ranked among 850 to 1,100 cohort participants for weight-for-height and FEVPerc (FEV1 disease centile) on the day of blood sampling. Data for three of the twin pairs had previously been reported in another context. TCR beta repertoires were compared within and between 16 monozygotic twin pairs with cystic fibrosis so that genetic influence on V and J gene usage could be assessed. The cohort included ten female and six male twin pairs, mostly children and adolescents, aged roughly 2.0 to 40 years with a median of approximately 8.2 years. Results and caveats for the whole study, not just this receptor: V gene usage was most similar to the co-twin for 13 of 16 pairs, and J usage for 8 of 16 pairs, suggesting genetic constraints. Sharing of nucleotide-identical clonotypes was significantly greater within monozygotic CF twin pairs than between unrelated CF individuals (P = 0.000026, Mann-Whitney). No association turned up between shared CDR3 numbers and age, concordance or disease severity, and the cohort was small. Simpson clonality was generally low (median 0.0095), which suggests a naive-dominated repertoire, and clonality was higher in the most severely affected patients.

The twin pairs came from the European Cystic Fibrosis Twin and Sibling Study Cohort, a cohort that recruited patients from 150 to 200 CF clinics across 14 European countries. Both zygosity and CFTR genotype were checked in-house, and zygosity was tested with multiplex PCR across nine short tandem repeat loci. Peripheral blood was taken from each twin, and clinical parameters were recorded on the day of blood sampling. Phenol/chloroform extraction was used to isolate genomic DNA from peripheral blood cells, and the DNA was then kept in TE buffer at 4 degrees C. Sequenced input: blood. The clonotype originates from a girl aged 2 to 10 with cystic fibrosis. Rearrangement joined TRBV11-2 to TRBJ1-1; 7 bases in between match TRBD1. The CDR3 loop reads CASSPSEGAGTEAFF. The nucleotide sequence reads TGTGCCAGCAGCCCTTCGGAGGGGGCAGGCACTGAAGCTTTCTTT.